The 13 T cell receptor beta chains listed next were all sequenced from one sample in a study of T cells after yellow fever vaccination (dated by TCRdb to about 2019). The library was generated by 5' RACE. The data were produced on an Illumina HiSeq 2500. The raw public data were reprocessed by TCRdb itself: fastp quality trimming at Q25, MiXCR clonotype calling, in-frame beta chains only. Every CDR3 protein is listed once, alongside the most common genes and DNA of its rows. Across this sample there are approximately 610,000 distinct CDR3 sequences, with roughly 17% seen only once. The ten most abundant clones make up around 15% of the sample. The treatment or condition label of this sample denotes: live attenuated yellow fever vaccine strain. This specimen consisted of PBMCs, obtained 4 to 6 days after the first yellow fever vaccination. The receptors were sampled from a man aged 18-30 years who received the YFV17D yellow fever vaccine.

This clonotype was seen more than once but under ten times. CDR3 region: CASSIGRQMNTEAFF. In DNA form, the CDR3 reads TGTGCCAGTAGTATAGGTAGACAGATGAACACTGAAGCTTTCTTT. The genes are TRBV19 and TRBJ1-1; a weak D match, TRBD1 (5 bases). This CDR3 comprises 15 residues. V lost 1 base and J lost 0, with 9 bases in between. Per germline, CDR1 LNHDA and CDR2 SQIVND (reference sequence).

This chain joins TRBV4-1 and TRBJ1-4; D is unresolved. The CDR3 is 15 amino acids. The V gene's germline CDR1 is MGHRA and CDR2 YSYEKL. Trimming removed 3 bases at V and 0 bases at J, with 8 bases between. CDR3 amino acids: CASSHNSATNEKLFF. CDR3 nucleotides: TGCGCCAGCAGCCACAACAGTGCAACTAATGAAAAACTGTTTTTT.

In its sample, this clonotype was seen a few times. The chain uses TRBV28 and TRBJ2-5, with a tentative D call TRBD2 (5 bases). There are 12 residues in the CDR3. Germline V lookup: CDR1 MDHEN, CDR2 SYDVKM. V was clipped by 6 bases and J by 11 bases, with 16 bases between them. Here the CDR3 reads CASSEGVTVQYF. The DNA of the CDR3 is TGTGCCAGCAGCGAGGGAGTTACGGTTCAGTACTTC. The full variable domain, its missing parts supplied by reference TRBV28 and TRBJ2-5, is DVKVTQSSRYLVKRTGEKVFLECVQDMDHENMFWYRQDPGLGLRLIYFSYDVKMKEKGDIPEGYSVSREKKERFSLILESASTNQTSMYLCASSEGVTVQYFGPGTRLLVL.

The V call is TRBV7-9, the J call TRBJ1-4; TRBD1 matches at 7 bases. Trimming cost V 7 bases and J 8 bases; bases outside gene matches: 10. CDR1 and CDR2 from the germline V gene are SEHNR and FQNEAQ (reference sequence). CDR3 length equals 14 residues. The CDR3 loop reads CASTVYRGGEKLFF. CDR3 nucleotides: TGTGCCAGCACCGTTTACAGGGGTGGAGAAAAACTGTTTTTT.

This clonotype appeared a few times. This chain connects TRBV11-2 to TRBJ2-3, with 7 bases aligning to TRBD2. There are 18 residues in the CDR3. The germline V gene encodes CDR1 SGHAT and CDR2 FQNNGV. V shed 3 bases, J shed 7 bases, and the junction held 19 bases outside the gene matches. CDR3 nucleotides: TGTGCCAGCAGCTTTAGGTCGAGCAGGGCTAGCGGCGGGAATACGCAGTATTTT. Its protein product is CASSFRSSRASGGNTQYF.

In DNA form, the CDR3 reads TGTGCCAGCAGTTTTGTGTCTAGTGGGGCCAACGTCCTGACTTTC. This gives the protein CASSFVSSGANVLTF. The chain couples TRBV27 to TRBJ2-6; D gene unclear. Germline V gives CDR1 MNHEY, CDR2 SMNVEV (reference sequence). This CDR3 has 15 residues. V was clipped by 3 bases and J by 3 bases, with 9 bases between them.

Notes on this clonotype: The CDR3 ends on some other residue instead of the conserved phenylalanine or tryptophan, so this is likely a read error. The chain uses TRBV11-1 and TRBJ1-2; D not resolved. The V gene's germline CDR1 is SGHAT and CDR2 FQDESV (reference sequence). The CDR3 contains 13 residues. V lost 4 bases, J lost 3 bases, and 9 bases lay in between. The DNA for the CDR3 is TGTGCCAGCAGCTACGGAGGAGACTATGGCTACACCATC. It translates to CASSYGGDYGYTI.

In this sample, this clonotype turned up a few times. The V and J genes are TRBV7-3 and TRBJ2-6; a possible D gene is TRBD1 (6 bases). The CDR3 extends over 15 amino acids. Germline-derived CDR1 and CDR2 are SGHTA and FQGTGA. V lost 5 bases to trimming and J lost 4 bases, with 12 bases between them. The CDR3 DNA follows: TGTGCCAGCAGCCCCGGGACACCCGGGGCCAACGTCCTGACTTTC. Protein sequence: CASSPGTPGANVLTF.

The rearrangement joins TRBV4-3 to TRBJ2-5; the match to TRBD2 covers 7 bases. V was pared by 4 bases and J by 2 bases, with 7 bases of the junction left unmatched. CDR1 is LGHNA, CDR2 YSLEER, per germline. CDR3 size: 15 residues. The CDR3 loop is CASSRERGTQETQYF. As DNA, the CDR3 is TGCGCCAGCAGCCGAGAGCGGGGAACACAAGAGACCCAGTACTTC.

The sample holds a few counts of this clonotype. This chain joins TRBV6-5 and TRBJ1-1; D unclear. Trimming took 0 bases from V and 0 from J, leaving 8 bases between them. The germline gives CDR1 MNHEY, CDR2 SVGAGI. The CDR3 extends over 15 amino acids. Here the CDR3 reads CASSYSIGVNTEAFF. CDR3 coding DNA: TGTGCCAGCAGTTACTCGATCGGGGTGAACACTGAAGCTTTCTTT.

V usage is TRBV10-3 and J usage is TRBJ1-2; D remains unclear. This CDR3 has 13 amino acids. V lost 10 bases, J lost 0 bases, and 12 bases lay in between. The V gene's germline CDR1 is ENHRY and CDR2 SYGVKD. The chain's CDR3 is CATLEIANYGYTF. The CDR3 DNA is TGTGCCACCTTGGAGATAGCTAACTATGGCTACACCTTC.

The V call is TRBV12-3 or TRBV12-4, the J call TRBJ2-6, with D hard to call. Trimming stripped 6 bases from V and 2 bases from J, with 11 bases between. CDR3 length: 15 amino acids. CDR3 residues: CASSQRGTGANVLTF. In nucleotides, the CDR3 is TGTGCCAGCAGCCAGCGTGGTACTGGGGCCAACGTCCTGACTTTC.

This clonotype was recorded a few times. The rearrangement uses TRBV5-1 and TRBJ2-5; 7 bases fit TRBD1. Germline CDR1 SGHRS, CDR2 YFSETQ. Losses at the gene ends were 3 bases for V and 5 bases for J; bases not matched to a gene: 4. This CDR3 is built from 13 residues. The CDR3 DNA is TGCGCCAGCAGCTCTGCACAGGGGGAGACCCAGTACTTC. Translating it yields CASSSAQGETQYF.